This passage covers 8 T cell receptor beta chains from one sample sequenced in a study of identifying expanded T cells in peripheral blood. TCRdb's copy holds only in-frame clones and misses some; the assay was immunoSEQ multiplex PCR. The table includes 70,000 to 95,000 clones, roughly 90% detected once. Sequencing used blood. Receptors were obtained from a person aged 18 to 75 in good health.

The chain recombines TRBV7-2 with TRBJ2-1; TRBD2 matches 10 bases. With 8 bases clipped from V and 4 bases from J, the junction kept 5 bases outside the gene matches. The CDR3 spans 14 residues. Looked up from germline, CDR1 is SGHTA and CDR2 is FQGNSA. This CDR3 reads CASQSGGVYNEQFF. In DNA form, the CDR3 reads TGTGCCAGCCAGAGCGGGGGGGTATACAATGAGCAGTTCTTC.

CDR3 in amino acids: CSVDGTSGGLYQETQYF. The CDR3 DNA reads TGCAGCGTAGATGGGACTAGCGGGGGCTTGTACCAAGAGACCCAGTACTTC. The chain combines TRBV29-1 with TRBJ2-5; 14 bases fit TRBD2. The CDR3 is made up of 17 amino acids. The V and J ends lost 6 bases and 0 bases, in that order; junction bases with no gene match: 9. CDR1 and CDR2 (germline): SQVTM, ANQGSEA.

The chain links TRBV6-1 to TRBJ2-5; D remains ambiguous. Trimming took 5 bases from V and 5 from J, leaving 9 bases between them. CDR3 size: 12 residues. Per germline, CDR1 MNHNS and CDR2 SASEGT. CDR3 amino acids: CASSQPRETQYF. DNA for the CDR3: TGTGCCAGCAGTCAACCCCGGGAGACCCAGTACTTC.

The chain joins TRBV13 to TRBJ1-1; 7 bases align to TRBD1. The J segment lost 8 bases and the V segment lost 5 bases, leaving 2 bases of the junction unmatched. The V gene's germline CDR1 is PRHDT and CDR2 FYEKMQ (reference sequence). The CDR3 has 11 amino acids. The CDR3: CASSLDREAFF. The CDR3 nucleotides are TGTGCCAGCAGCCTGGACAGGGAAGCTTTCTTT.

A remark on this clone: At one of its ends the junction is not consistent with the germline gene, which may arise from a read error. The chain carries TRBV5-1 and TRBJ2-7; 8 bases match TRBD1. Germline V gives CDR1 SGHRS, CDR2 YFSETQ. The CDR3 runs 11 residues. This CDR3 reads CASSLSRDRLF. In DNA, the CDR3 is TGCGCCAGCAGCTTAAGCCGGGACAGGCTCTTC.

The rearrangement joins TRBV7-2 to TRBJ2-5; D is possibly TRBD2 (6 bases). The CDR3 length is 14 residues. V gave up 4 bases and J gave up 5 bases, with 14 bases separating them. The germline V gene encodes CDR1 SGHTA and CDR2 FQGNSA. The CDR3 nucleotides are TGTGCCAGCAGCTCGTTGACTAGTTCGGAGACCCAGTACTTC. It translates to CASSSLTSSETQYF.

This clone was seen once. This rearrangement joins TRBV2 to TRBJ1-1, with D maybe TRBD1 (6 bases). Trimming stripped 6 bases from V and 4 bases from J, with 18 bases between. CDR1 SNHLY and CDR2 FYNNEI come from the germline V gene. The CDR3 is 15 residues long. The CDR3 region is CASRSPQGGGTEAFF. DNA for the CDR3: TGTGCCAGCAGATCCCCTCAGGGAGGGGGCACTGAAGCTTTCTTT. Drawing the rest from reference TRBV2 and TRBJ1-1, the complete variable domain is EPEVTQTPSHQVTQMGQEVILRCVPISNHLYFYWYRQILGQKVEFLVSFYNNEISEKSEIFDDQFSVERPDGSNFTLKIRSTKLEDSAMYFCASRSPQGGGTEAFFGQGTRLTVV.

The rearrangement uses TRBV19 and TRBJ2-1; 8 nucleotides align to TRBD2. This CDR3 is 15 amino acids long. Germline V lookup: CDR1 LNHDA, CDR2 SQIVND (reference sequence). V lost 3 bases, J lost 4 bases, and 5 bases stayed unmatched. The CDR3 reads CASSMKAGEYNEQFF. CDR3 sequence (DNA): TGTGCCAGTAGTATGAAAGCGGGAGAGTACAATGAGCAGTTCTTC.